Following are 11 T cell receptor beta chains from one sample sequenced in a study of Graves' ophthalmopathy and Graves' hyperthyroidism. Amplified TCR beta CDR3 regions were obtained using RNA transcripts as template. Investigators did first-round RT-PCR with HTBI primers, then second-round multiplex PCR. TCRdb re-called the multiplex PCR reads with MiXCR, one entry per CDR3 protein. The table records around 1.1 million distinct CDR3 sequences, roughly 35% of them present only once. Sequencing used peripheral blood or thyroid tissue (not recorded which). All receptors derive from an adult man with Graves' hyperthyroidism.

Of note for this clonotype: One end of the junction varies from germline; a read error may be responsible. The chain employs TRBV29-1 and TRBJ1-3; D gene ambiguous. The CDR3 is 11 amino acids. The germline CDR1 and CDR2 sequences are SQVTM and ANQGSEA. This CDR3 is CSVRDEDTIYF. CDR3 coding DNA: TGTAGCGTTAGGGATGAAGACACCATATATTTT.

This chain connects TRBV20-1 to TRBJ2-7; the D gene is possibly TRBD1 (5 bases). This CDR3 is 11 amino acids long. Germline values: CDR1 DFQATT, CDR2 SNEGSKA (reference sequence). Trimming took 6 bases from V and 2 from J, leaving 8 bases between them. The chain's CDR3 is CSADSAYEQYF. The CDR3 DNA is TGCAGTGCCGACAGTGCCTACGAGCAGTACTTC.

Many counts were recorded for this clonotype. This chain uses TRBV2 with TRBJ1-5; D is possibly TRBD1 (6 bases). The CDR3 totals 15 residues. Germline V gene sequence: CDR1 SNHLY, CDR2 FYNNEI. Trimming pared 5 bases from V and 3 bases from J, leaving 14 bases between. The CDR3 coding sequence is TGTGCCAGCAGTACCGCAGGGGCGGACAATCAGCCCCAGCATTTT. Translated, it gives CASSTAGADNQPQHF. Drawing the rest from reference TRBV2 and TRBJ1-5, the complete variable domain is EPEVTQTPSHQVTQMGQEVILRCVPISNHLYFYWYRQILGQKVEFLVSFYNNEISEKSEIFDDQFSVERPDGSNFTLKIRSTKLEDSAMYFCASSTAGADNQPQHFGDGTRLSIL.

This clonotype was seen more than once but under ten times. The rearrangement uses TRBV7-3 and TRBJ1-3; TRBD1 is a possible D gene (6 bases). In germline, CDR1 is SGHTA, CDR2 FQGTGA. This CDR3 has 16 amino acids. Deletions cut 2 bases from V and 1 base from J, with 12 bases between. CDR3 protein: CASSLVRGASGNTIYF. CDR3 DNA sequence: TGTGCCAGCAGCTTAGTCCGGGGGGCATCTGGAAACACCATATATTTT.

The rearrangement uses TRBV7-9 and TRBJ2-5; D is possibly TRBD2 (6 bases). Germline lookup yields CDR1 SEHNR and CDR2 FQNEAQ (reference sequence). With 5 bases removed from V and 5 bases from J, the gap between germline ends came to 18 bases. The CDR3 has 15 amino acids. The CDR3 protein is CASSPAGNVRETQYF. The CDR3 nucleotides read TGTGCCAGCAGCCCAGCGGGCAATGTCCGGGAGACCCAGTACTTC.

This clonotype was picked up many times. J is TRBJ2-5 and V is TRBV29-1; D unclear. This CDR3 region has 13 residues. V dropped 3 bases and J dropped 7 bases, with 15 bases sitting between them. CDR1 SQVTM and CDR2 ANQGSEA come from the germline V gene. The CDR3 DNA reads TGCAGCGTTGAGGCTGGTCCCTGGGGGACCCAGTACTTC. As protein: CSVEAGPWGTQYF. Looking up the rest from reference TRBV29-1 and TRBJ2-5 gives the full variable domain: SAVISQKPSRDICQRGTSLTIQCQVDSQVTMMFWYRQQPGQSLTLIATANQGSEATYESGFVIDKFPISRPNLTFSTLTVSNMSPEDSSIYLCSVEAGPWGTQYFGPGTRLLVL.

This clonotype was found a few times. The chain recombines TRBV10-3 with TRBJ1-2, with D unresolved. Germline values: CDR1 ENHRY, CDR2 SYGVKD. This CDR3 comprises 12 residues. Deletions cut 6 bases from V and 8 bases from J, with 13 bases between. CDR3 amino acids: CAIRDTSGGYTF. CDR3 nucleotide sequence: TGTGCCATCAGAGACACTAGCGGGGGCTACACCTTC.

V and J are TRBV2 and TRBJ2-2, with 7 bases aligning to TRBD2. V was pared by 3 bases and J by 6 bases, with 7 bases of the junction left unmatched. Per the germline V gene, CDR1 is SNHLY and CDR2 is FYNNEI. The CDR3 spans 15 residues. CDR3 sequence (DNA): TGTGCCAGCAGTGATAGGCGGGAGCGCTCCGGGGAGCTGTTTTTT. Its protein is CASSDRRERSGELFF.

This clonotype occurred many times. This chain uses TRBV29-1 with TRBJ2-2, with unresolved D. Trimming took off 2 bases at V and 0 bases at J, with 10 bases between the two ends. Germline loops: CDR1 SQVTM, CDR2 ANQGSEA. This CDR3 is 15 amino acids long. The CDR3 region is CSVEIVGANTGELFF. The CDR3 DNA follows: TGCAGCGTTGAAATCGTTGGCGCGAACACCGGGGAGCTGTTTTTT.

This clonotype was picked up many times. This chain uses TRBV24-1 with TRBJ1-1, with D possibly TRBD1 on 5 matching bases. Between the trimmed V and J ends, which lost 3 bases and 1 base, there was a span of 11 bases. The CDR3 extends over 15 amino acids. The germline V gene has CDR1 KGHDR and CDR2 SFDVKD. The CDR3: CATSDTGQGNTEAFF. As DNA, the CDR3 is TGTGCCACCAGTGATACGGGGCAGGGGAACACTGAAGCTTTCTTT.

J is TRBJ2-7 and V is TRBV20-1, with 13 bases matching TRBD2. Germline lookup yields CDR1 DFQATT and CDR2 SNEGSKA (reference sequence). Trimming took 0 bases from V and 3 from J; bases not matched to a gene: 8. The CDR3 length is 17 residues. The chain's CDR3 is CSARDPWTSGSLYEQYF. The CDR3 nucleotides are TGCAGTGCTAGAGATCCTTGGACTAGCGGGAGTCTCTACGAGCAGTACTTC.